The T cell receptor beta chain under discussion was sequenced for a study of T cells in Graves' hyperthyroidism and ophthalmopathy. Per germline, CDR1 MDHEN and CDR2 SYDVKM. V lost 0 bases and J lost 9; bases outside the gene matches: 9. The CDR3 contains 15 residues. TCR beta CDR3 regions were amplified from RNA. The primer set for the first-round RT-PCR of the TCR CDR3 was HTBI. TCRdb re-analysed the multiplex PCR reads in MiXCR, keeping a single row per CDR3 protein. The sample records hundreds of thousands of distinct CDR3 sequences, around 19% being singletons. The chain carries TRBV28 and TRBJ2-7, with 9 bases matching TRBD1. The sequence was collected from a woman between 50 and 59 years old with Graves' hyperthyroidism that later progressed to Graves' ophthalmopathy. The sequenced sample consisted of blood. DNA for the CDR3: TGTGCCAGCAGTTTATGGGGACAGGGCCTCGGAGGGCAGTACTTC. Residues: CASSLWGQGLGGQYF.